The clone carrying this T cell receptor beta chain has just a few counts. The antigen is not known. Trimming removed 4 bases at V and 9 bases at J, with 16 bases between. The CDR3 is made up of 13 amino acids. Looked up from germline, CDR1 is SGHTS and CDR2 is YDEGEE. This sample was included in a study of blood T cells in healthy people across ages. The second PCR ran roughly 6 to 12 cycles with a sample-barcoded 5' primer and J-beta primers. TCRdb reanalysed the 5' RACE reads using MiXCR and keeps one entry per CDR3 protein. The data hold around 970,000 distinct CDR3 sequences, with just over 50% observed a single time. Points from the study as a whole: Measured against age, TCR beta diversity per million T cells decreased in a roughly linear manner. Diversity estimates drawn from one million T cells were deemed underestimates. Long-lived and aged donors differed, with more naive CD4+ cells and higher diversity in the long-lived.

The sample was blood. The receptor was isolated from a woman aged 55-69 years in good health. The chain has TRBV5-8 and TRBJ1-2, with D possibly TRBD1 on 5 matching bases. CDR3: CASSLTGRTSYTF. CDR3 coding DNA: TGTGCCAGCAGCCTGACGGGACGCACGAGCTACACCTTC.